This TCR beta chain was documented in a study of graft-versus-host responses after intestinal transplantation. CDR1 and CDR2 from the germline V gene are SQVTM and ANQGSEA. J gave up 4 bases and V 5 bases, and 10 bases lay outside the gene matches. CDR3 length: 14 residues. This table comes from immunoSEQ multiplex PCR, and its TCRdb copy is limited to in-frame clones, with some not included. The sample shows approximately 100,000 clones, about 82% of them seen only once. The chain employs TRBV29-1 and TRBJ2-7, with TRBD1 matching over 8 bases. The sequence derives from a human patient who received an intestinal transplant, so some T cells may come from the graft donor. The sequencing here drew on PBMCs, taken 255 days after intestinal transplant. DNA of the CDR3: TGCAGCGTTTTTTCAGGACAGGGTCTTTACGAGCAGTACTTC. Amino acids: CSVFSGQGLYEQYF.